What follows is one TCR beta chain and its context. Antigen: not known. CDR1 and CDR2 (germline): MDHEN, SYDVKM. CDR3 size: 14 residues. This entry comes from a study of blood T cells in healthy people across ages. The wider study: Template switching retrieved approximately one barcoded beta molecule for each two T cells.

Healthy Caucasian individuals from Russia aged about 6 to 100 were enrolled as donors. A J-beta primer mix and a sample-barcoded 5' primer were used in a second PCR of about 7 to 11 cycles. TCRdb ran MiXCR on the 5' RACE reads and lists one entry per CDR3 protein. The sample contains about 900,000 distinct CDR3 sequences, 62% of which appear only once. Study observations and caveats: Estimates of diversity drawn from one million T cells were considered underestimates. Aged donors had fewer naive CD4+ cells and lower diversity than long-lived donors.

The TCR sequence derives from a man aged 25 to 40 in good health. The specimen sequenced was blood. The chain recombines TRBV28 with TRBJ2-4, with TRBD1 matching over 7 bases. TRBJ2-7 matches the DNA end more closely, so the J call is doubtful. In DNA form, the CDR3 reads TGTGCCAGCAGTTTCGCCAGGGGGATATACGAGCAGTACTTC. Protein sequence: CASSFARGIYEQYF.